The clone carrying this T cell receptor (beta chain) occurred a few times. Its antigen remains unidentified. This sample is part of a study of metastatic and nonmetastatic thyroid tumors. The V gene end was trimmed by 3 bases and the J gene end by 0 bases; junction bases not matched to a gene: 6. The CDR3 spans 18 residues. Germline loops: CDR1 KGHSH, CDR2 LQKENI. Patients underwent thyroid surgery, and none had received any treatment before it. Whole-study results and caveats: TCR beta diversity was reportedly significantly higher in malignant thyroid tumors than benign nodules, in blood and tumor.

TCRdb redid the clone calls on the PCR reads using MiXCR. The sample holds about 59,000 clones, 16% seen once. This clonotype originated in a male donor with papillary thyroid cancer or a benign thyroid nodule (not recorded which). Some clones in this sample may be carry-over from other donors' samples. Sequenced input: blood. The chain couples TRBV18 to TRBJ2-4; 12 bases align to TRBD2. CDR3 nucleotide sequence: TGTGCCAGCTCACCGGCTAGCGGGAGGGATCTAGCCAAAAACATTCAGTACTTC. It encodes CASSPASGRDLAKNIQYF.